These 22 T cell receptor beta chains originate from one sample sequenced in a study of response to subunit inactivated influenza vaccine. One entry per CDR3 protein results from TCRdb running MiXCR on the RT-PCR reads. The sample consists of 250,000 to 350,000 distinct CDR3 sequences, over 20% of them appearing once. The sequencing used PBMCs from blood, collected 21 months after vaccination. The receptors here all came from a man aged 45 to 75 who received an inactivated influenza vaccine.

This chain connects TRBV7-9 to TRBJ2-7; 7 nucleotides align to TRBD1. Germline V CDR1 and CDR2: SEHNR, FQNEAQ (reference sequence). The junction had 7 bases not matched to a gene; V was cut back by 5 bases and J by 0 bases. This CDR3 contains 15 residues. The CDR3 region is CASSAPGQPSYEQYF. In nucleotides, the CDR3 is TGTGCCAGCAGCGCCCCGGGACAGCCCTCCTACGAGCAGTACTTC.

This clonotype occurred a few times. The CDR3 reads CASIPTWSQGSGNTIYF. Written as DNA, the CDR3 is TGTGCCAGCATCCCTACGTGGTCGCAGGGCTCTGGAAACACCATATATTTT. The genes are TRBV6-1 and TRBJ1-3, with D perhaps TRBD1 (5 bases). With 7 bases removed from V and 0 bases from J, the gap between germline ends came to 19 bases. Looked up from germline, CDR1 is MNHNS and CDR2 is SASEGT. The CDR3 has 17 amino acids.

This clonotype has just a few counts. The chain carries TRBV29-1 and TRBJ2-2, with 9 bases fitting TRBD1. Trimming cost V 6 bases and J 0 bases; bases outside gene matches: 8. The length of the CDR3 is 16 residues. Germline loops: CDR1 SQVTM, CDR2 ANQGSEA. CDR3 nucleotide sequence: TGCAGCGTGCTGGGGGGACAGGGAACGAACACCGGGGAGCTGTTTTTT. Translation gives CSVLGGQGTNTGELFF.

This clonotype was observed at least ten times. J is TRBJ1-5 and V is TRBV20-1, with D perhaps TRBD1 (6 bases). V was cut by 1 base and J by 3 bases, with 10 bases left in between. The CDR3 runs to 14 residues. Germline V gene lookup returns CDR1 DFQATT and CDR2 SNEGSKA (reference sequence). CDR3 in DNA: TGCAGTGCTAGAGCAGGACAGCCCAATCAGCCCCAGCATTTT. This sequence encodes CSARAGQPNQPQHF.

This clonotype was observed a few times. The chain is built from TRBV6-1 and TRBJ1-1, with D unclear. From germline, CDR1 is MNHNS and CDR2 SASEGT. V dropped 2 bases and J dropped 0 bases, with 4 bases sitting between them. This CDR3 is built from 13 residues. CDR3 bases: TGTGCCAGCAGTGAATTTTTGAACACTGAAGCTTTCTTT. Protein product: CASSEFLNTEAFF.

This chain joins TRBV18 and TRBJ2-1; D remains unclear. Trimming stripped 3 bases from V and 3 bases from J, with 12 bases between. CDR3 size: 15 residues. Germline assignment: CDR1 KGHSH and CDR2 LQKENI. In DNA, the CDR3 is TGTGCCAGCTCACCCGTATCGGGTAGCTACAATGAGCAGTTCTTC. Amino acid sequence: CASSPVSGSYNEQFF. Complete variable domain (other parts from reference TRBV18 and TRBJ2-1): NAGVMQNPRHLVRRRGQEARLRCSPMKGHSHVYWYRQLPEEGLKFMVYLQKENIIDESGMPKERFSAEFPKEGPSILRIQQVVRGDSAAYFCASSPVSGSYNEQFFGPGTRLTVL.

The rearrangement joins TRBV12-3 or TRBV12-4 to TRBJ2-1; TRBD2 matches at 10 bases. The CDR3 totals 15 residues. Trimming at V came to 8 bases and at J to 7 bases, leaving 11 bases not matched to a gene. This CDR3 reads CASRKAGGLGNEQFF. CDR3 nucleotides: TGTGCCAGCCGAAAAGCGGGAGGGCTGGGGAATGAGCAGTTCTTC.

This clonotype came up many times. The rearrangement joins TRBV6-6 to TRBJ1-1; no firm D call. The CDR3 loop spans 13 amino acids. Per germline, CDR1 MNHNY and CDR2 SVGAGI (reference sequence). Trimming stripped 0 bases from V and 6 bases from J, with 8 bases between. CDR3 region: CASSYSHSAEAFF. The CDR3 bases are TGTGCCAGCAGTTACTCTCATTCGGCTGAAGCTTTCTTT.

This clonotype was seen a few times. This rearrangement joins TRBV5-5 to TRBJ2-1; D is ambiguous. Per the germline V gene, CDR1 is SGHKS and CDR2 is YYEKEE (reference sequence). Trimming stripped 0 bases from V and 6 bases from J, with 4 bases between. This CDR3 contains 12 residues. CDR3 protein: CASSLEPNEQFF. CDR3 nucleotides: TGTGCCAGCAGCTTGGAGCCCAATGAGCAGTTCTTC.

This rearrangement joins TRBV15 to TRBJ1-2; D ambiguous. The CDR3 sequence is 13 residues long. V lost 1 base and J 4 bases, leaving 7 bases between the germline ends. CDR1 and CDR2 from the germline V gene are LNHNV and YYDKDF (reference sequence). In DNA, the CDR3 is TGTGCCACCAGCAGAGGCAGATCCTATGGCTACACCTTC. This sequence encodes CATSRGRSYGYTF.

This clonotype turned up a few times. The rearrangement links TRBV29-1 to TRBJ2-5; D gene ambiguous. Germline CDR1 reads SQVTM; CDR2 reads ANQGSEA. The ends were cut back, 6 bases at V and 5 bases at J, with 10 bases in the middle. The CDR3 spans 11 residues. In DNA form, the CDR3 reads TGCAGCGTACCGGCAAGTGAGACCCAGTACTTC. Amino acid sequence: CSVPASETQYF. Together with reference TRBV29-1 and TRBJ2-5, the CDR3 gives the full variable domain: SAVISQKPSRDICQRGTSLTIQCQVDSQVTMMFWYRQQPGQSLTLIATANQGSEATYESGFVIDKFPISRPNLTFSTLTVSNMSPEDSSIYLCSVPASETQYFGPGTRLLVL.

This clonotype was counted only a few times. The chain couples TRBV2 to TRBJ1-5; D gene uncertain. The V gene lost 2 bases and the J gene lost 7 bases, with 12 bases spanning the gap. Germline V lookup: CDR1 SNHLY, CDR2 FYNNEI. The CDR3 contains 14 residues. CDR3 amino acids: CASSESPGGQPQHF. DNA of the CDR3: TGTGCCAGCAGTGAATCACCGGGCGGCCAGCCCCAGCATTTT.

There are a few counts of this clonotype. V gene TRBV7-9 combines with J gene TRBJ1-3; D is perhaps TRBD1 (5 bases). This CDR3 has 16 residues. CDR1 is SEHNR, CDR2 FQNEAQ, per germline (reference sequence). Trimming cost V 5 bases and J 4 bases, with 18 bases left between them. CDR3 amino acids: CASSDPVGEAGNTIYF. Written as DNA, the CDR3 is TGTGCCAGCAGCGACCCCGTAGGGGAAGCGGGAAACACCATATATTTT.

The V call is TRBV5-4, the J call TRBJ1-2; maybe TRBD1 (5 bases). Trimming took off 1 base at V and 8 bases at J, with 12 bases between the two ends. This CDR3 is 13 amino acids long. The germline CDR1 and CDR2 sequences are SGHNT and YYREEE (reference sequence). This CDR3 reads CASSLNPTAGYTF. CDR3 DNA: TGTGCCAGCAGCTTGAACCCGACAGCCGGCTACACCTTC.

The chain carries TRBV12-3 or TRBV12-4 and TRBJ2-7, with D perhaps matching TRBD1 (6 bases). Trimming removed 5 bases from V and 2 bases from J, with 16 bases in between. The CDR3 totals 15 residues. DNA of the CDR3: TGTGCCAGCAGTCTCAGACAGGTATCCACCTACGAGCAGTACTTC. It yields the protein CASSLRQVSTYEQYF.

A few counts support this clonotype. The chain links TRBV24-1 to TRBJ2-6; D is tentatively TRBD1 or TRBD2 (5 bases each). V was shortened by 3 bases and J by 2 bases, with 13 bases between the two germline ends. The CDR3 consists of 17 residues. Germline values: CDR1 KGHDR, CDR2 SFDVKD. The CDR3 DNA follows: TGTGCCACCAGTGATGCCCGAAGAGGGGCTGGGGCCAACGTCCTGACTTTC. Its translation is CATSDARRGAGANVLTF.

This sequence joins TRBV25-1 and TRBJ1-5, with 9 nucleotides matching TRBD1. The CDR3 is 15 residues long. V lost 3 bases and J lost 6; bases outside the gene matches: 6. Germline assignment: CDR1 MGHDK and CDR2 SYGVNS. CDR3 nucleotides: TGTGCCAGCAGTGATGGGGACAGGGTTGGTCAGCCCCAGCATTTT. Translated, it gives CASSDGDRVGQPQHF. The full variable domain, with the rest looked up from reference TRBV25-1 and TRBJ1-5, is EADIYQTPRYLVIGTGKKITLECSQTMGHDKMYWYQQDPGMELHLIHYSYGVNSTEKGDLSSESTVSRIRTEHFPLTLESARPSHTSQYLCASSDGDRVGQPQHFGDGTRLSIL.

This clonotype has only a few counts. The rearrangement joins TRBV12-3 or TRBV12-4 to TRBJ1-3, with D perhaps TRBD1 (6 bases). This CDR3 region has 16 residues. The germline V and J ends were trimmed by 7 bases and 3 bases, with 19 bases remaining between them. CDR3 nucleotide sequence: TGTGCCAGCACCCGGGGGGGGGCGCGAAGTGGAAACACCATATATTTT. Encoded protein: CASTRGGARSGNTIYF.

In its sample, this clonotype was seen a few times. CDR3 sequence: CATRTVMNTEAFF. The CDR3 bases are TGTGCCACCAGGACAGTCATGAACACTGAAGCTTTCTTT. The genes are TRBV28 and TRBJ1-1; weak D call: TRBD1 (6 bases). Germline-derived CDR1 and CDR2 are MDHEN and SYDVKM. This CDR3 contains 13 residues. The V end lost 10 bases, the J end lost 0 bases, and 12 bases lay between the germline ends.

The table lists this clonotype with a few counts. The rearrangement uses TRBV19 and TRBJ1-5; D remains ambiguous. The germline V and J ends were trimmed by 3 bases and 4 bases, with 4 bases remaining between them. Germline V CDR1 and CDR2: LNHDA, SQIVND (reference sequence). This CDR3 has 12 amino acids. The CDR3 protein is CASSMRNQPQHF. CDR3 bases: TGTGCCAGTAGTATGCGGAATCAGCCCCAGCATTTT.

The chain links TRBV2 to TRBJ2-3, with D perhaps matching TRBD2 (6 bases). Germline loops: CDR1 SNHLY, CDR2 FYNNEI. V was trimmed by 11 bases and J by 1 base, leaving 16 bases between them. The CDR3 length is 14 residues. CDR3 protein: CAFSSSGGTDTQYF. For the CDR3, the DNA is TGTGCCTTCTCGAGTTCGGGAGGCACAGATACGCAGTATTTT.

The chain couples TRBV5-4 to TRBJ1-2; a weak D match, TRBD1 (6 bases). This CDR3 region has 16 residues. Germline V gene lookup returns CDR1 SGHNT and CDR2 YYREEE (reference sequence). Trimming removed 4 bases at V and 4 bases at J, with 20 bases between. For the CDR3, the DNA is TGTGCCAGCAGCCTTGGGGCCGGGACATCATCCTATGGCTACACCTTC. Translating gives CASSLGAGTSSYGYTF.